Following are 32 T cell receptor beta chains from one sample sequenced in a study of beta chain features in type 1 diabetes. Study results and caveats: Significant though moderate, a shortening of TCRB CDR3s appeared in all four CD4+ subsets of Type 1 diabetes patients.

Every bit of the isolated RNA underwent reverse transcription, so sequencing read expressed TCRB transcripts. Profiled with immunoSEQ multiplex PCR; TCRdb holds only in-frame clones, not every one. The table has approximately 250,000 clones, 15% to 20% seen once. Their antigens are not known. The sequenced material came from naive CD4+ T cells from blood. These receptors originate from a man in his thirties or forties with type 1 diabetes.

The rearrangement links TRBV2 to TRBJ2-7; 8 bases align to TRBD1. The CDR3 loop spans 14 amino acids. V shed 3 bases and J 5 bases; nucleotides not matched to a gene: 6. Germline lookup yields CDR1 SNHLY and CDR2 FYNNEI. The chain's CDR3 is CASSDPRGPNEQYF. The CDR3 coding sequence is TGTGCCAGCAGTGACCCCAGGGGGCCTAACGAGCAGTACTTC. Variable domain in full (rest from reference TRBV2 and TRBJ2-7): EPEVTQTPSHQVTQMGQEVILRCVPISNHLYFYWYRQILGQKVEFLVSFYNNEISEKSEIFDDQFSVERPDGSNFTLKIRSTKLEDSAMYFCASSDPRGPNEQYFGPGTRLTVT.

This chain uses TRBV28 with TRBJ2-7; 8 bases fit TRBD1. V trimming: 0 bases; J trimming: 2 bases; junction bases outside the gene matches: 0. The CDR3 runs to 14 residues. From germline, CDR1 is MDHEN and CDR2 SYDVKM. CDR3 amino acids: CASSLWDRAYEQYF. The CDR3 DNA sequence: TGTGCCAGCAGTTTATGGGACAGGGCCTACGAGCAGTACTTC.

This clone showed up just a few times. The chain links TRBV30 to TRBJ2-1, with 8 bases matching TRBD2. The germline CDR1 and CDR2 sequences are GTSNPN and SVGIG (reference sequence). The CDR3 is made up of 14 amino acids. V lost 0 bases and J lost 8; bases outside the gene matches: 6. CDR3 loop: CAWSVGSGTDEQFF. CDR3 coding DNA: TGTGCCTGGAGTGTGGGTAGCGGGACGGATGAGCAGTTCTTC.

This clone was picked up a small number of times. The chain has TRBV28 and TRBJ2-3, with 8 nucleotides matching TRBD2. CDR1 is MDHEN, CDR2 SYDVKM, per germline. This CDR3 comprises 13 residues. V lost 6 bases, J lost 1 base, and 0 bases stayed unmatched. CDR3 protein: CASRAGGTDTQYF. DNA for the CDR3: TGTGCCAGCAGAGCGGGAGGCACAGATACGCAGTATTTT.

The J gene is TRBJ2-5, the V gene TRBV5-4; 10 bases are shared with TRBD1. V shed 4 bases, J shed 4 bases, and the junction held 7 bases outside the gene matches. Per germline, CDR1 SGHNT and CDR2 YYREEE (reference sequence). The CDR3 is made up of 15 amino acids. The CDR3 DNA is TGTGCCAGCAGCCTCTCGACAGGGGGCCGAGAGACCCAGTACTTC. This sequence encodes CASSLSTGGRETQYF.

On this clone itself: Relative to the germline gene, one junction end is altered; a read error may explain this. The chain uses TRBV2 and TRBJ2-3; D gene ambiguous. Germline V gives CDR1 SNHLY, CDR2 FYNNEI. The CDR3 length is 13 residues. The chain's CDR3 is CANSAMGTDTQYF. The DNA of the CDR3 is TGTGCCAACAGTGCGATGGGCACAGATACGCAGTATTTT. The variable domain in full, with the rest retrieved from reference TRBV2 and TRBJ2-3, is EPEVTQTPSHQVTQMGQEVILRCVPISNHLYFYWYRQILGQKVEFLVSFYNNEISEKSEIFDDQFSVERPDGSNFTLKIRSTKLEDSAMYFCANSAMGTDTQYFGPGTRLTVL.

For the CDR3, the DNA is TGCAGCGTTGGACCGACAGGGTCTGAGCAGTACTTC. This sequence encodes CSVGPTGSEQYF. This chain connects TRBV29-1 to TRBJ2-7, with 7 positions matching TRBD1. V lost 4 bases to trimming and J lost 7 bases; unmatched junction nucleotides: 7. This CDR3 region has 12 residues. Germline lookup yields CDR1 SQVTM and CDR2 ANQGSEA.

The sample holds a few counts of this clone. The chain uses TRBV5-1 and TRBJ2-2, with a weak D call TRBD1 (5 bases). Germline V lookup: CDR1 SGHRS, CDR2 YFSETQ. The CDR3 runs to 13 residues. The ends were cut back, 5 bases at V and 5 bases at J, with 10 bases in the middle. The CDR3 DNA follows: TGCGCCAGCAGTTCTCAGGGAACCGGGGAGCTGTTTTTT. This sequence encodes CASSSQGTGELFF.

This clone was counted only a few times. This chain connects TRBV15 to TRBJ2-7; 10 bases are a match to TRBD2. The germline gives CDR1 LNHNV, CDR2 YYDKDF (reference sequence). V lost 0 bases, J lost 4 bases, and 15 bases stayed unmatched. CDR3 length: 19 amino acids. CDR3 in amino acids: CATSRESLSSGRASYEQYF. CDR3 in DNA: TGTGCCACCAGCAGAGAGTCCCTGTCGAGCGGGAGGGCCAGTTACGAGCAGTACTTC.

The V gene is TRBV29-1, the J gene TRBJ1-1; 9 bases line up with TRBD1. V lost 3 bases, J lost 5 bases, and 10 bases stayed unmatched. Looked up from germline, CDR1 is SQVTM and CDR2 is ANQGSEA. The CDR3 runs 15 residues. CDR3 in amino acids: CSVEVRDRDWTEAFF. The CDR3, as DNA: TGCAGCGTTGAGGTCAGGGACAGGGACTGGACTGAAGCTTTCTTT.

This clone showed up just a few times. V is TRBV7-6 and J is TRBJ2-2, with no clear D. V lost 4 bases and J lost 1, with 7 bases in between. Germline CDR1 and CDR2: SGHVS and FNYEAQ. CDR3 size: 14 residues. The CDR3 sequence is CASSSTVNTGELFF. CDR3 nucleotides: TGTGCCAGCAGCTCCACTGTGAACACCGGGGAGCTGTTTTTT.

J is TRBJ2-7 and V is TRBV30; TRBD2 matches at 8 bases. This CDR3 has 15 residues. Germline values: CDR1 GTSNPN, CDR2 SVGIG (reference sequence). Unmatched junction bases numbered 8, after V lost 1 base and J lost 3 bases. This CDR3 is CAWSAGLAGYYEQYF. The CDR3, as DNA: TGTGCCTGGAGTGCCGGGCTAGCGGGTTACTACGAGCAGTACTTC.

This clone occurred a few times. V and J are TRBV29-1 and TRBJ2-3; D may correspond to TRBD1 or TRBD2 (6 bases each). V dropped 5 bases and J dropped 6 bases, with 18 bases sitting between them. This CDR3 comprises 14 residues. Germline loops: CDR1 SQVTM, CDR2 ANQGSEA. Here the CDR3 reads CSVRRGDGTDTQYF. The DNA for the CDR3 is TGCAGCGTTCGGAGGGGGGACGGGACGGATACGCAGTATTTT.

In regard to this clone: Distinct nucleotide sequences in the sample also encode this CDR3. This sequence joins TRBV20-1 and TRBJ2-1, with D unclear. The germline V and J ends were trimmed by 3 bases and 4 bases, with 4 bases remaining between them. Germline CDR1 DFQATT, CDR2 SNEGSKA (reference sequence). The CDR3 contains 11 residues. For the CDR3, the DNA is TGCAGTGCTAGGGGATACAATGAGCAGTTCTTC. Translated: CSARGYNEQFF.

The V call is TRBV29-1, the J call TRBJ2-7; D not certain. CDR3 size: 13 residues. CDR1 and CDR2 (germline): SQVTM, ANQGSEA. The V and J ends lost 1 base and 4 bases respectively, with 11 bases between them. CDR3 region: CSVEAPKPYEQYF. The CDR3 nucleotides read TGCAGCGTTGAAGCTCCCAAACCTTACGAGCAGTACTTC.

A note on this clone: One end of the junction fails to match germline, which may point to a read error. The chain is built from TRBV5-4 and TRBJ2-1, with TRBD2 matching over 7 bases. The CDR3 extends over 12 amino acids. Germline V gene data show CDR1 as SGHNT and CDR2 as YYREEE (reference sequence). CDR3 DNA: TGTGCCAGCAGCTCCATGCAGCGGGAATGGGTCTTC. Protein sequence: CASSSMQREWVF. The entire variable domain, with the rest obtained from reference TRBV5-4 and TRBJ2-1, is as follows: ETGVTQSPTHLIKTRGQQVTLRCSSQSGHNTVSWYQQALGQGPQFIFQYYREEENGRGNFPPRFSGLQFPNYSSELNVNALELDDSALYLCASSSMQREWVFGPGTRLTVL.

This sequence joins TRBV5-6 and TRBJ1-1; D might be TRBD1 (5 bases). This CDR3 comprises 14 residues. V lost 4 bases to trimming and J lost 6 bases, with 16 bases between them. From germline, CDR1 is SGHDT and CDR2 YYEEEE. DNA for the CDR3: TGTGCCAGCAGCCCCCATGTCGGGGCGGCTGAAGCTTTCTTT. This encodes CASSPHVGAAEAFF.

CDR3 amino acids: CASSPRTGVNTEAFF. The CDR3 DNA reads as TGTGCCAGCAGCCCCCGGACAGGAGTGAACACTGAAGCTTTCTTT. This chain joins TRBV7-3 and TRBJ1-1; 7 bases are a match to TRBD1. Germline V CDR1 and CDR2: SGHTA, FQGTGA. CDR3 length: 15 amino acids. V trimming: 5 bases; J trimming: 0 bases; junction bases outside the gene matches: 6. The full variable domain, completed using reference TRBV7-3 and TRBJ1-1, is GAGVSQTPSNKVTEKGKYVELRCDPISGHTALYWYRQSLGQGPEFLIYFQGTGAADDSGLPNDRFFAVRPEGSVSTLKIQRTERGDSAVYLCASSPRTGVNTEAFFGQGTRLTVV.

The rearrangement uses TRBV14 and TRBJ2-1; the D gene is possibly TRBD2 (6 bases). The length of the CDR3 is 13 residues. Germline loops: CDR1 SGHDN, CDR2 FVKESK. V was cut by 2 bases and J by 9 bases, with 11 bases left in between. CDR3 sequence reads: CASSQYQGGEQFF. CDR3 DNA sequence: TGTGCCAGCAGCCAATATCAGGGAGGTGAGCAGTTCTTC. Full variable domain (outside the CDR3, taken from reference TRBV14 and TRBJ2-1): EAGVTQFPSHSVIEKGQTVTLRCDPISGHDNLYWYRRVMGKEIKFLLHFVKESKQDESGMPNNRFLAERTGGTYSTLKVQPAELEDSGVYFCASSQYQGGEQFFGPGTRLTVL.

This clone came up a few times. V gene TRBV29-1 combines with J gene TRBJ2-1; 7 bases are a match to TRBD1. V dropped 6 bases and J dropped 4; count of bases not matched to a gene: 15. This CDR3 contains 16 residues. CDR1 and CDR2 (germline): SQVTM, ANQGSEA. Here the CDR3 reads CSVYYPDRDKYNEQFF. CDR3 bases: TGCAGCGTGTATTACCCCGACAGGGACAAATACAATGAGCAGTTCTTC.

As to this clone: Other DNA sequences in this specimen translate into the identical CDR3. The chain is built from TRBV2 and TRBJ2-3; D remains unclear. V was trimmed by 1 base and J by 2 bases, leaving 1 base between them. CDR3 length: 12 residues. CDR1 is SNHLY, CDR2 FYNNEI, per germline. The CDR3 DNA reads as TGTGCCAGCAGTGAAGTCACAGATACGCAGTATTTT. Its protein product is CASSEVTDTQYF.

This chain links TRBV6-5 with TRBJ2-4, with a weak D call TRBD2 (6 bases). The CDR3 length is 11 residues. V was pared by 8 bases and J by 9 bases, with 11 bases between. Per the germline V gene, CDR1 is MNHEY and CDR2 is SVGAGI. As DNA, the CDR3 is TGTGCCAGCTTTGACGGGGGCATTCAGTACTTC. Translation gives CASFDGGIQYF.

A few counts support this clone. The chain carries TRBV7-2 and TRBJ2-1; the match to TRBD2 covers 14 bases. J lost 6 bases, V lost 1 base, and 2 bases had no gene match. The germline CDR1 and CDR2 sequences are SGHTA and FQGNSA. The CDR3 sequence is 16 residues long. The CDR3 here is CASSLGGTSGSNEQFF. CDR3 coding DNA: TGTGCCAGCAGCTTAGGAGGGACTAGCGGGAGCAATGAGCAGTTCTTC.

In its sample, this clone was seen a few times. The rearrangement joins TRBV4-1 to TRBJ2-7; 9 nucleotides match TRBD1. The CDR3 runs 15 residues. Trimming at V came to 3 bases and at J to 4 bases, leaving 7 bases not matched to a gene. CDR1 is MGHRA, CDR2 YSYEKL, per germline. CDR3 loop: CASSHVDRGDYEQYF. The DNA for the CDR3 is TGCGCCAGCAGCCATGTAGACAGGGGGGATTACGAGCAGTACTTC.

A word on this clone: A junction end diverges from the germline sequence, so it may reflect a read error. The V gene is TRBV6-6, the J gene TRBJ2-3; D is possibly TRBD2 (6 bases). This CDR3 contains 10 residues. CDR1 MNHNY and CDR2 SVGAGI come from the germline V gene (reference sequence). This CDR3 is CASSYQGLNF. The CDR3 DNA sequence: TGTGCCAGCAGTTACCAGGGACTGAATTTT.

The chain employs TRBV10-3 and TRBJ2-1, with D perhaps given as TRBD1 or TRBD2 (6 bases each). From germline, CDR1 is ENHRY and CDR2 SYGVKD. Between the trimmed V and J ends, which lost 3 bases and 6 bases, there was a span of 18 bases. The CDR3 consists of 16 residues. CDR3 sequence reads: CAISDPRGDGFNEQFF. CDR3 sequence (DNA): TGTGCCATCAGTGACCCAAGGGGGGATGGATTCAATGAGCAGTTCTTC.

This chain joins TRBV7-2 and TRBJ2-5; weak D call: TRBD1 (5 bases). In germline, CDR1 is SGHTA, CDR2 FQGNSA. The CDR3 length is 16 residues. Trimming pared 5 bases from V and 4 bases from J, leaving 20 bases between. CDR3 bases: TGTGCCAGCAGCCCACCCGACGGCAGGGCTCCAGAGACCCAGTACTTC. This translates into CASSPPDGRAPETQYF.

The genes are TRBV18 and TRBJ2-1; D unclear. Germline V gives CDR1 KGHSH, CDR2 LQKENI. V lost 2 bases and J 5 bases, leaving 7 bases between the germline ends. The CDR3 loop spans 13 amino acids. The CDR3 sequence: CASSPATNNEQFF. In DNA, the CDR3 is TGTGCCAGCTCACCAGCCACAAACAATGAGCAGTTCTTC.

The chain combines TRBV6-5 with TRBJ2-1, with no clear D. CDR1 and CDR2 from the germline V gene are MNHEY and SVGAGI. The CDR3 extends over 15 amino acids. Trimming shortened V by 2 bases and J by 6 bases, and 14 bases separated the two germline ends. CDR3 sequence (DNA): TGTGCCAGCAGTTACGTGGCTATCTCGGGCAATGAGCAGTTCTTC. Translated, it gives CASSYVAISGNEQFF.

The chain carries TRBV28 and TRBJ2-4; no reliable D call. The CDR3 runs to 13 residues. Germline V gene sequence: CDR1 MDHEN, CDR2 SYDVKM. Trimming pared 3 bases from V and 4 bases from J, leaving 7 bases between. CDR3 residues: CASSFRRKNIQYF. In DNA, the CDR3 is TGTGCCAGCAGTTTCCGCAGGAAAAACATTCAGTACTTC.

Only a few counts were recorded for this clone. The V and J genes are TRBV10-3 and TRBJ2-3, with 9 bases that match TRBD2. This CDR3 has 12 amino acids. From germline, CDR1 is ENHRY and CDR2 SYGVKD. With V trimmed by 10 bases and J by 5 bases, 4 bases remained unmatched. In DNA form, the CDR3 reads TGTGCCACGGGACTAGCCGTAGATACGCAGTATTTT. Residues: CATGLAVDTQYF.

This clone was counted between two and nine times. The chain is built from TRBV5-4 and TRBJ2-4; a weak D match, TRBD1 (7 bases). CDR3 length: 17 amino acids. The germline V and J ends were trimmed by 0 bases and 4 bases, with 17 bases remaining between them. CDR1 is SGHNT, CDR2 YYREEE, per germline (reference sequence). The CDR3: CASSLGGQGGTKNIQYF. CDR3 coding DNA: TGTGCCAGCAGCTTGGGCGGGCAGGGGGGTACGAAAAACATTCAGTACTTC. Together with reference TRBV5-4 and TRBJ2-4, the CDR3 gives the full variable domain: ETGVTQSPTHLIKTRGQQVTLRCSSQSGHNTVSWYQQALGQGPQFIFQYYREEENGRGNFPPRFSGLQFPNYSSELNVNALELDDSALYLCASSLGGQGGTKNIQYFGAGTRLSVL.